This T cell receptor beta chain was sequenced for a study of T cell responses to AZD1222 COVID-19 vaccine. Study summary: The study pooled second doses at about 4 or about 12 weeks.

With regard to this clone: Its antigen is unknown.

Data came from immunoSEQ multiplex PCR; TCRdb stores just in-frame clones and leaves some out. The sample has over 150,000 clones, approximately 86% seen once. Trimming cost V 0 bases and J 4 bases, with 11 bases left between them. Per the germline V gene, CDR1 is SGDLS and CDR2 is YYNGEE. The length of the CDR3 is 15 residues. Whole-study results and caveats: Repertoire sampling was restricted to post-peak T cell response timepoints.

The gene calls are TRBV9 and TRBJ2-1; D gene uncertain. The TCR originated in an adult in good health. This specimen consisted of peripheral blood, obtained on day 0 of AZD1222 vaccination. CDR3 loop: CASSVERAAYNEQFF. CDR3 nucleotides: TGTGCCAGCAGCGTAGAAAGGGCGGCATACAATGAGCAGTTCTTC.